Following are 21 T cell receptor beta chains from one sample sequenced in a study of blood T cell repertoires in COVID-19. Repertoires were generated with immunoSEQ multiplex PCR, while TCRdb's copy carries only in-frame clones and drops some. Found here are about 180,000 clones, approximately 85% of them singletons; the top ten hold more than 5%. The sequenced sample consisted of PBMCs or T cells enriched from blood (not recorded which). These receptors were collected from a man aged 40-50 years who had recovered from COVID-19.

This clone was observed a handful of times. The CDR3: CASRRLAGARSNEQFF. The CDR3, as DNA: TGTGCCAGCAGGCGACTCGCAGGGGCACGGAGCAATGAGCAGTTCTTC. This chain joins TRBV28 and TRBJ2-1, with a possible D match to TRBD1 (6 bases). This CDR3 has 16 amino acids. Germline CDR1 is MDHEN and CDR2 is SYDVKM. V dropped 6 bases and J dropped 6 bases, with 21 bases sitting between them.

The gene calls are TRBV18 and TRBJ1-3, with D possibly matching TRBD1 (5 bases). Germline CDR1 and CDR2: KGHSH and LQKENI. Trimming took off 3 bases at V and 1 base at J, with 10 bases between the two ends. There are 15 residues in the CDR3. The CDR3 DNA reads TGTGCCAGCTCACCCGATCAGGGTTCTGGAAACACCATATATTTT. This sequence encodes CASSPDQGSGNTIYF.

This clone was picked up a small number of times. This chain joins TRBV27 and TRBJ1-2, with D tentatively TRBD1 (5 bases). This CDR3 region has 14 residues. Germline-derived CDR1 and CDR2 are MNHEY and SMNVEV (reference sequence). The V gene lost 5 bases and the J gene lost 6 bases, with 16 bases spanning the gap. CDR3 amino acids: CASSTQGRADGYTF. Here the CDR3 DNA reads TGTGCCAGCAGTACCCAGGGCAGGGCAGATGGCTACACCTTC.

This clone was observed a few times. The chain couples TRBV30 to TRBJ2-7, with 8 bases matching TRBD1. The CDR3 consists of 14 residues. Germline CDR1 reads GTSNPN; CDR2 reads SVGIG (reference sequence). With V trimmed by 2 bases and J by 2 bases, 5 bases remained unmatched. The CDR3 DNA sequence: TGTGCCTGGAGTCTGATGACAGGGGCCTACGAGCAGTACTTC. Translated: CAWSLMTGAYEQYF.

The gene calls are TRBV28 and TRBJ1-4, with unresolved D. Germline V gene data show CDR1 as MDHEN and CDR2 as SYDVKM. The CDR3 loop spans 11 amino acids. CDR3 protein: CGVATNEKLFF. The CDR3 nucleotides are TGTGGAGTTGCAACTAATGAAAAACTGTTTTTT. The full variable domain, with the rest looked up from reference TRBV28 and TRBJ1-4, is DVKVTQSSRYLVKRTGEKVFLECVQDMDHENMFWYRQDPGLGLRLIYFSYDVKMKEKGDIPEGYSVSREKKERFSLILESASTNQTSMYLCGVATNEKLFFGSGTQLSVL.

The CDR3 reads CASSSSTGLAGGTYNEQFF. CDR3 DNA sequence: TGTGCCAGCAGTTCATCCACGGGACTAGCGGGAGGCACCTACAATGAGCAGTTCTTC. The chain joins TRBV28 to TRBJ2-1, with 15 bases identical to TRBD2. The germline CDR1 and CDR2 sequences are MDHEN and SYDVKM. The trim removed 4 bases at V and 2 bases at J, leaving 9 bases unmatched. The CDR3 consists of 19 residues.

The chain recombines TRBV29-1 with TRBJ1-2; D is perhaps TRBD1 (6 bases). The V gene lost 4 bases and the J gene lost 3 bases, with 15 bases spanning the gap. The CDR3 has 14 amino acids. CDR1 and CDR2 from the germline V gene are SQVTM and ANQGSEA. CDR3 amino acids: CSVARVGADYGYTF. The CDR3 DNA reads as TGCAGCGTTGCAAGGGTGGGGGCGGACTATGGCTACACCTTC. Full variable domain (missing parts from reference TRBV29-1 and TRBJ1-2): SAVISQKPSRDICQRGTSLTIQCQVDSQVTMMFWYRQQPGQSLTLIATANQGSEATYESGFVIDKFPISRPNLTFSTLTVSNMSPEDSSIYLCSVARVGADYGYTFGSGTRLTVV.

The V call is TRBV5-1, the J call TRBJ1-2, with 9 positions matching TRBD1. Germline trimming cut 3 bases from V and 2 bases from J; bases unmatched to any gene: 2. The germline V gene has CDR1 SGHRS and CDR2 YFSETQ. There are 14 residues in the CDR3. In nucleotides, the CDR3 is TGCGCCAGCAGCTGGGACAGGGAGAACTATGGCTACACCTTC. The encoded protein is CASSWDRENYGYTF. The variable domain in full, with the rest retrieved from reference TRBV5-1 and TRBJ1-2, is KAGVTQTPRYLIKTRGQQVTLSCSPISGHRSVSWYQQTPGQGLQFLFEYFSETQRNKGNFPGRFSGRQFSNSRSEMNVSTLELGDSALYLCASSWDRENYGYTFGSGTRLTVV.

This sequence joins TRBV12-5 and TRBJ1-2; 7 bases line up with TRBD1. Germline V gene data show CDR1 as LGHNT and CDR2 as FRNRAP. V shed 6 bases, J shed 4 bases, and the junction held 5 bases outside the gene matches. This CDR3 is built from 13 residues. CDR3 protein: CASGTGTAYGYTF. CDR3 nucleotides: TGTGCTAGTGGCACCGGGACAGCCTATGGCTACACCTTC.

This clone occurred a few times. The rearrangement uses TRBV28 and TRBJ2-1; a possible D gene is TRBD1 (6 bases). Germline V lookup: CDR1 MDHEN, CDR2 SYDVKM. The CDR3 consists of 15 residues. Trimming removed 8 bases at V and 0 bases at J, with 14 bases between. This chain's CDR3 is CASAPTGNSYNEQFF. DNA for the CDR3: TGTGCCAGCGCCCCAACAGGGAACTCCTACAATGAGCAGTTCTTC.

This clone was observed at least ten times. The V call is TRBV5-1, the J call TRBJ1-3; tentatively, D is TRBD1 (6 bases). This CDR3 has 16 amino acids. Germline CDR1 is SGHRS and CDR2 is YFSETQ. The ends were cut back, 7 bases at V and 1 base at J, with 18 bases in the middle. CDR3 protein: CASAPAGAVSGNTIYF. The CDR3 region has the DNA TGCGCCAGCGCCCCCGCGGGGGCCGTTTCTGGAAACACCATATATTTT.

The V gene is TRBV12-3 or TRBV12-4, the J gene TRBJ2-7, with D perhaps TRBD2 (6 bases). Trimming pared 7 bases from V and 6 bases from J, leaving 13 bases between. CDR3 length equals 12 residues. CDR3 sequence (DNA): TGTGCCAGCACCCCCTTGGGGGGCGAGCAGTACTTC. Translation: CASTPLGGEQYF.

V usage is TRBV5-1 and J usage is TRBJ2-2; D possibly corresponds to TRBD2 (5 bases). This CDR3 is 15 amino acids long. Trimming removed 1 base at V and 0 bases at J, with 7 bases between. The germline V gene has CDR1 SGHRS and CDR2 YFSETQ. CDR3 DNA sequence: TGCGCCAGCAGCTTGTCCGGGGCGAACACCGGGGAGCTGTTTTTT. This translates into CASSLSGANTGELFF.

This clone was seen just once. The V gene is TRBV6-1, the J gene TRBJ1-2, with 7 nucleotides matching TRBD1. V trimming: 7 bases; J trimming: 7 bases; junction bases outside the gene matches: 6. The CDR3 covers 12 residues. The V gene's germline CDR1 is MNHNS and CDR2 SASEGT. CDR3 region: CASTQGDPGYTF. The CDR3 nucleotides are TGTGCCAGCACTCAGGGGGACCCTGGCTACACCTTC.

The chain carries TRBV7-2 and TRBJ1-2; D gene unclear. This CDR3 comprises 14 residues. With 3 bases removed from V and 8 bases from J, the gap between germline ends came to 16 bases. Germline values: CDR1 SGHTA, CDR2 FQGNSA. For the CDR3, the DNA is TGTGCCAGCAGCTTTTTAAATGTCGCCCGGGGCTACACCTTC. This translates into CASSFLNVARGYTF.

This clone has only a few counts. The chain recombines TRBV5-4 with TRBJ2-2; D is uncertain. V shed 0 bases and J shed 6 bases, with 9 bases lying between them. The CDR3 spans 14 residues. Germline CDR1 reads SGHNT; CDR2 reads YYREEE (reference sequence). The CDR3 protein is CASSLASFSGELFF. CDR3 in DNA: TGTGCCAGCAGCTTGGCCTCGTTCTCCGGGGAGCTGTTTTTT.

The rearrangement uses TRBV2 and TRBJ2-7; D is possibly TRBD1 (5 bases). Germline V gives CDR1 SNHLY, CDR2 FYNNEI. Trimming shortened V by 11 bases and J by 3 bases, and 17 bases separated the two germline ends. The CDR3 length is 13 residues. The CDR3 DNA reads TGTGCCTTACGGACAATAGGGGACTACGAGCAGTACTTC. Translating it yields CALRTIGDYEQYF.

V usage is TRBV27 and J usage is TRBJ1-3; no reliable D call. This CDR3 region has 15 residues. Between the trimmed V and J ends, which lost 2 bases and 1 base, there was a span of 9 bases. Germline V gives CDR1 MNHEY, CDR2 SMNVEV (reference sequence). For the CDR3, the DNA is TGTGCCAGCAGTTTAGGTAAAGCGTCTGGAAACACCATATATTTT. Protein product: CASSLGKASGNTIYF.

This rearrangement joins TRBV19 to TRBJ2-7; TRBD1 might be the D (8 bases). The CDR3 is made up of 17 amino acids. Trimming cost V 6 bases and J 0 bases, with 21 bases left between them. Per the germline V gene, CDR1 is LNHDA and CDR2 is SQIVND (reference sequence). The CDR3 coding sequence is TGTGCCAGTAGAAGGGGGGGACAGGCCCCCAGCTCCTACGAGCAGTACTTC. It specifies CASRRGGQAPSSYEQYF. The full variable domain, in which reference TRBV19 and TRBJ2-7 provide the parts outside the CDR3, is DGGITQSPKYLFRKEGQNVTLSCEQNLNHDAMYWYRQDPGQGLRLIYYSQIVNDFQKGDIAEGYSVSREKKESFPLTVTSAQKNPTAFYLCASRRGGQAPSSYEQYFGPGTRLTVT.

The chain combines TRBV19 with TRBJ1-1, with TRBD1 identical over 7 bases. Germline V gene data show CDR1 as LNHDA and CDR2 as SQIVND (reference sequence). The CDR3 is 13 amino acids. V was pared by 8 bases and J by 1 base, with 4 bases of the junction left unmatched. In DNA, the CDR3 is TGTGCCAGTGCTTACAGGGGGAACACTGAAGCTTTCTTT. Its protein product is CASAYRGNTEAFF. The complete variable domain, with remaining parts taken from reference TRBV19 and TRBJ1-1, reads DGGITQSPKYLFRKEGQNVTLSCEQNLNHDAMYWYRQDPGQGLRLIYYSQIVNDFQKGDIAEGYSVSREKKESFPLTVTSAQKNPTAFYLCASAYRGNTEAFFGQGTRLTVV.

This rearrangement joins TRBV4-2 to TRBJ2-4; tentative D call: TRBD2 (6 bases). Germline CDR1 reads LGHNA; CDR2 reads YNFKEQ. This CDR3 spans 17 amino acids. V was cut by 0 bases and J by 6 bases, with 18 bases left in between. DNA for the CDR3: TGTGCCAGCAGCCAAGATCTCAACGGGAGAGGGTTAAACATTCAGTACTTC. Its translation: CASSQDLNGRGLNIQYF.